This paragraph reports one T cell receptor (beta chain). The target antigen is unknown. In the PCR, 60 Vbeta and 13 Jbeta primers were used. Data came from immunoSEQ multiplex PCR; TCRdb stores just in-frame clones and leaves some out. The profile shows approximately 81,000 clones, approximately 74% of them singletons. The sample belongs to a study of cytomegalovirus exposure and HLA in healthy donors. Germline V gene sequence: CDR1 SQVTM, CDR2 ANQGSEA. V was pared by 7 bases and J by 3 bases, with 10 bases between. The CDR3 is 12 amino acids. Study findings and constraints: In a later analysis, specific HLA alleles were associated with 15,000 to 20,000 TCR beta sequences at a 0.05 false discovery rate.

The sample was PBMCs. The receptor was isolated from a woman aged 45 to 65 in good health and CMV-seropositive. This chain uses TRBV29-1 with TRBJ1-3; D not resolved. The CDR3 loop is CSADPGGNTIYF. CDR3 in DNA: TGCAGCGCTGACCCGGGTGGAAACACCATATATTTT.